This T cell receptor (beta chain) was sequenced in a study of cytomegalovirus exposure and HLA in healthy donors. The CDR3 length is 16 residues. The germline gives CDR1 LNHDA, CDR2 SQIVND (reference sequence). V lost 3 bases, J lost 4 bases, and 7 bases stayed unmatched. Vbeta (60) and Jbeta (13) primers were used in the PCR. How the authors handled the data: There were about 80 million unique TCR beta chains by a later count, and around 10 million of them were shared. Clones were read by immunoSEQ multiplex PCR, and TCRdb kept only the in-frame ones, dropping some. That table is the source of V, J and clone size, and D and trimming were worked out from the DNA. Found here are under 150,000 clones, roughly 70% of them singletons; the top ten hold 2.5% to 3.5%.

The sample comprised PBMCs. The receptor was isolated from a man aged 30 to 39 in good health and CMV-seronegative. The chain employs TRBV19 and TRBJ2-5; TRBD1 matches 11 bases. CDR3 residues: CASSMYGTGGSETQYF. The CDR3 bases are TGTGCCAGTAGTATGTACGGGACAGGGGGATCAGAGACCCAGTACTTC.